The T cell receptor (beta chain) described here comes from a study of T-cell reconstitution after alpha-beta-depleted transplantation in children. Study-wide results and caveats: Newly made T cells mostly supplied T-cell counts and diversity one year after transplant. Recipient T cells and thymic progenitors that survived gave rise to the high TCRbeta diversity observed at day 60 in some patients.

Unique molecular identifiers were incorporated when the TCRbeta library was constructed. MiXCR was run by TCRdb on the PCR reads, yielding one entry per CDR3 protein. The table lists approximately 980,000 distinct CDR3 sequences, less than 30% of them singletons. This CDR3 spans 15 amino acids. V gave up 7 bases and J gave up 13 bases, with 28 bases separating them. A note on this clonotype: The antigen is unknown.

Sequenced here: PBMCs, mostly from graft donor cells, sampled 360 days after TCRalphabeta/CD19-depleted stem cell transplant. This sequence originates from a boy less than two years old who had a stem cell transplant for SCID, so the T cells may come from the graft donor. The chain employs TRBV12-3 or TRBV12-4 and TRBJ1-1; TRBD1 might be the D (5 bases). CDR3 in amino acids: CASTQWGTSPNKCFF. The CDR3 DNA is TGTGCCAGCACCCAGTGGGGGACGTCTCCGAACAAGTGTTTCTTT.